This entry describes one TCR beta chain. Its antigen has not been determined. No much larger clonotype is one base removed from it; base qualities were not supplied. This sample is part of a study of a mutant IDH1 vaccine in newly diagnosed glioma (dated by TCRdb to the early 2020s). Turning to the overall study: Vaccination was initiated 4-6 weeks after radiotherapy alone, or concurrently with temozolomide cycles in the chemotherapy-containing groups. Of the approximately 35 treated patients, about 62% were male and around 38% were female, and a mean age of approximately 40 years was recorded. Before enrollment, patients had received standard therapy of radiotherapy alone, temozolomide alone, or radiochemotherapy with temozolomide; most received the combination. The week-35 safety follow-up took place at visit V12, and the week-47 end of study took place at visit V13. Peripheral blood samples were drawn at six visits, namely V03 (baseline), V05, V07, V10, V12 and V13. For exploratory analyses, longitudinal TCRB deep sequencing was carried out in 25 treated patients wherever samples were available. Findings and caveats that apply to the study as a whole: The authors noted that analyses of patient blood samples could not be reproduced because of sample limitations. Immune responses induced by the vaccine were seen in roughly 95% of patients across multiple MHC alleles. Changes in the top peripheral T cell clonotypes picked up by TCRB sequencing did not appear to be linked to pseudoprogression. PBMC samples for TCRB deep sequencing were selected based on availability.

Libraries were built with the immunoSEQ multiplex PCR assay. Following the manufacturer's protocol, the hsTCRB Kit was used to amplify rearranged TCR beta chain sequences. Sequencing of TCRB libraries was carried out on an Illumina MiSeq. The source study handled its data this way. The kit vendor's proprietary platform handled demultiplexing, trimming and gene mapping. TCRdb re-hosts the immuneACCESS table, in-frame sequences only. Its copies lack some clones; in the studies checked, an unresolved V gene accounts for under half of them, and the cause for the rest is not known. V and J calls plus clone size are reproduced from that table; the DNA served to infer D and trimming. Here the sample has about 83,000 clones; 75% to 90% occur a single time. The biggest ten clones account for approximately 5.4% of the sample. What this sample's time point label stands for: week 47, end of study. Each vaccine dose, consisting of 300 ug of a 20-mer mutant IDH1 peptide in Montanide, was administered subcutaneously with topical imiquimod. Patients were given eight vaccinations, in weeks 1, 3, 5, 7, 11, 15, 19 and 23, which matched visits V03 through V10. All donors had newly diagnosed IDH1-mutant astrocytomas of WHO grade 3 or 4 that showed loss of nuclear ATRX. The samples were drawn from NOA16, a multicentre, single-arm, open-label phase I trial in Germany that tested a mutant IDH1 peptide vaccine in humans for the first time. The DNeasy Blood and Tissue Kit was used to extract genomic DNA from EDTA blood for TCRB sequencing.

The CDR3 sequence holds 15 residues, the cysteine and phenylalanine included. Only CDR3 DNA is held: 45 bases, read in frame from base 1. From the germline V gene (reference sequence), CDR1 is SGHNT and CDR2 is YYREEE. The germline V end is reduced by 4 bases and the J end by 4 bases; junction bases left unmatched: 8. The chain was built from TRBV5-4 and TRBJ1-1, and 9 bases in between align with TRBD1. The clonotype was recovered from a man aged 40-49 years with glioma. The material was PBMCs, obtained from a glioma patient whose treatment included an IDH1 peptide vaccine. This receptor carries the CDR3 CASSPQTGGFTEAFF. The DNA sequence reads TGTGCCAGCAGCCCACAGACAGGGGGTTTCACTGAAGCTTTCTTT.